A single sample gave rise to the 26 T cell receptor beta chains below, sequenced in a study of cytomegalovirus exposure and HLA in healthy donors. PCR employed 60 Vbeta and 13 Jbeta primers. The protocol was immunoSEQ multiplex PCR, while the TCRdb copy is restricted to in-frame clones and leaves out a portion. This sample has about 40,000 clones; over 60% occur once, and the top ten carry around 4%. Sequencing was carried out using PBMCs. Source of these receptors: a man aged 35 to 55 in good health and CMV-seronegative.

J is TRBJ2-3 and V is TRBV10-2; 14 bases line up with TRBD2. This CDR3 spans 17 amino acids. Germline trimming cut 5 bases from V and 2 bases from J; bases unmatched to any gene: 6. Germline loops: CDR1 WSHSY, CDR2 SAAADI. The chain's CDR3 is CASSQGLAGDYTDTQYF. CDR3 bases: TGCGCCAGCAGTCAGGGACTAGCGGGGGACTACACAGATACGCAGTATTTT.

The V call is TRBV9, the J call TRBJ2-7; D is perhaps TRBD2 (5 bases). Germline V gene data show CDR1 as SGDLS and CDR2 as YYNGEE. This CDR3 contains 14 residues. Trimming stripped 2 bases from V and 1 base from J, with 10 bases between. The CDR3 DNA reads as TGTGCCAGCAGCGTCGGGGATCATTCCTACGAGCAGTACTTC. Its protein is CASSVGDHSYEQYF.

The chain is built from TRBV7-9 and TRBJ1-4; D unclear. The CDR3 runs 12 residues. The ends were cut back, 1 base at V and 7 bases at J, with 4 bases in the middle. Germline V CDR1 and CDR2: SEHNR, FQNEAQ (reference sequence). The CDR3 loop is CASSLDREKLFF. CDR3 bases: TGTGCCAGCAGCTTAGATCGTGAAAAACTGTTTTTT.

V is TRBV5-1 and J is TRBJ2-7; D perhaps matches TRBD1 (6 bases). The germline CDR1 and CDR2 sequences are SGHRS and YFSETQ. V gave up 4 bases and J gave up 0 bases, with 14 bases separating them. CDR3 length: 15 residues. CDR3: CASSRGQQSSYEQYF. DNA for the CDR3: TGCGCCAGCAGCCGAGGACAGCAGAGCTCCTACGAGCAGTACTTC.

V and J are TRBV18 and TRBJ1-2; 7 positions match TRBD1. The V gene's germline CDR1 is KGHSH and CDR2 LQKENI. The CDR3 runs 16 residues. V lost 3 bases to trimming and J lost 4 bases; unmatched junction nucleotides: 11. CDR3 coding DNA: TGTGCCAGCTCACCTTCCGGGACAGTAAAAATCTATGGCTACACCTTC. It specifies CASSPSGTVKIYGYTF. Complete variable domain (other parts from reference TRBV18 and TRBJ1-2): NAGVMQNPRHLVRRRGQEARLRCSPMKGHSHVYWYRQLPEEGLKFMVYLQKENIIDESGMPKERFSAEFPKEGPSILRIQQVVRGDSAAYFCASSPSGTVKIYGYTFGSGTRLTVV.

In DNA form, the CDR3 reads TGTGCCAGCAGCTTTCTAGCGGGGGGCCTTAATAACACAGATACGCAGTATTTT. It specifies CASSFLAGGLNNTDTQYF. The chain employs TRBV7-6 and TRBJ2-3, with 11 bases that match TRBD2. The CDR3 loop spans 18 amino acids. In germline, CDR1 is SGHVS, CDR2 FNYEAQ. V was clipped by 3 bases and J by 2 bases; unmatched bases: 10.

This clone turned up a few times. The CDR3, as DNA: TGTGCCAGCAGCTTACGGGGTAACACCGGGGAGCTGTTTTTT. Translating gives CASSLRGNTGELFF. The V gene is TRBV7-6, the J gene TRBJ2-2; D possibly corresponds to TRBD2 (5 bases). This CDR3 spans 14 amino acids. Trimming left V 2 bases short and J 2 bases short, with 6 bases between. Germline loops: CDR1 SGHVS, CDR2 FNYEAQ.

V is TRBV10-3 and J is TRBJ1-1; TRBD1 aligns across 9 bases. The CDR3 covers 15 residues. Trimming at V came to 5 bases and at J to 0 bases, leaving 4 bases not matched to a gene. Germline V gene lookup returns CDR1 ENHRY and CDR2 SYGVKD. This CDR3 reads CAISQQGAMNTEAFF. CDR3 coding DNA: TGTGCCATCAGTCAACAGGGGGCCATGAACACTGAAGCTTTCTTT.

The V gene is TRBV28, the J gene TRBJ1-5; D not certain. The CDR3 is 14 residues long. Per germline, CDR1 MDHEN and CDR2 SYDVKM. V dropped 3 bases and J dropped 4 bases, with 10 bases sitting between them. CDR3 coding DNA: TGTGCCAGCAGTTTCTTACGGTCTAATCAGCCCCAGCATTTT. This sequence encodes CASSFLRSNQPQHF.

This chain uses TRBV4-1 with TRBJ2-1, with D maybe TRBD1 (6 bases). This CDR3 region has 15 residues. CDR1 and CDR2 (germline): MGHRA, YSYEKL. Trimming took 1 base from V and 6 from J, leaving 13 bases between them. This chain's CDR3 is CASSQGKGELNEQFF. In DNA form, the CDR3 reads TGCGCCAGCAGCCAAGGGAAGGGGGAACTCAATGAGCAGTTCTTC.

V usage is TRBV5-1 and J usage is TRBJ2-7, with TRBD2 matching 7 bases. This CDR3 is 13 amino acids long. V lost 3 bases and J lost 4; bases outside the gene matches: 4. Germline V CDR1 and CDR2: SGHRS, YFSETQ. The CDR3 reads CASSWEGGYEQYF. The CDR3 coding sequence is TGCGCCAGCAGCTGGGAGGGAGGTTACGAGCAGTACTTC.

This clone was seen a handful of times. The chain combines TRBV5-1 with TRBJ1-2; D is possibly TRBD1 (6 bases). The V end was cut by 0 bases, the J end by 6 bases, with 15 bases between. The CDR3 sequence is 15 residues long. Germline CDR1 and CDR2: SGHRS and YFSETQ. The CDR3 here is CASSLVGGPEHGYTF. The CDR3 coding sequence is TGCGCCAGCAGCTTGGTTGGGGGCCCTGAGCATGGCTACACCTTC.

This clone was counted once. The rearrangement uses TRBV2 and TRBJ1-6, with unresolved D. V was clipped by 6 bases and J by 4 bases, with 10 bases between them. CDR3 size: 14 residues. Germline V CDR1 and CDR2: SNHLY, FYNNEI. The CDR3 reads CASRGGPYNSPLHF. The CDR3, as DNA: TGTGCCAGCAGAGGTGGGCCTTATAATTCACCCCTCCACTTT.

The V and J genes are TRBV30 and TRBJ1-1; D gene unclear. CDR1 and CDR2 from the germline V gene are GTSNPN and SVGIG (reference sequence). The CDR3 is made up of 14 amino acids. V lost 1 base and J lost 5, with 14 bases in between. The CDR3 sequence: CAWSDLPSRTEAFF. In DNA, the CDR3 is TGTGCCTGGAGTGATCTACCGTCGAGGACTGAAGCTTTCTTT.

This clone was counted a few times. The chain couples TRBV4-1 to TRBJ1-1, with 8 bases matching TRBD1. Germline CDR1 reads MGHRA; CDR2 reads YSYEKL. CDR3 length: 13 amino acids. The V gene end was trimmed by 4 bases and the J gene end by 5 bases; junction bases not matched to a gene: 3. This CDR3 reads CASSPRGQTEAFF. CDR3 DNA: TGCGCCAGCAGCCCCAGGGGGCAAACTGAAGCTTTCTTT.

J is TRBJ2-5 and V is TRBV7-2; possibly TRBD1 for D (5 bases). The CDR3 consists of 14 residues. The V gene's germline CDR1 is SGHTA and CDR2 FQGNSA. V lost 4 bases to trimming and J lost 4 bases, with 13 bases between them. The CDR3 nucleotides read TGTGCCAGCAGCTGGGGCGCGGAGAGAGAGACCCAGTACTTC. Translated, it gives CASSWGAERETQYF.

Notes on this clone: The same CDR3 can be traced to other DNA sequences in this sample. This sequence joins TRBV2 and TRBJ1-2; possible D gene TRBD1, 6 bases. Germline lookup yields CDR1 SNHLY and CDR2 FYNNEI. This CDR3 is 13 amino acids long. Trimming removed 6 bases at V and 0 bases at J, with 8 bases between. CDR3 in DNA: TGTGCCAGCAGGGACAGATCTAACTATGGCTACACCTTC. Its translation: CASRDRSNYGYTF.

In its sample, this clone was seen once. V gene TRBV27 combines with J gene TRBJ1-2; tentative D call: TRBD1 (6 bases). V lost 8 bases and J lost 0, with 10 bases in between. Germline assignment: CDR1 MNHEY and CDR2 SMNVEV (reference sequence). This CDR3 has 13 amino acids. This chain's CDR3 is CASWDTSNYGYTF. CDR3 bases: TGTGCCAGCTGGGACACCTCTAACTATGGCTACACCTTC.

The sample holds a few counts of this clone. The rearrangement joins TRBV6-6 to TRBJ1-3, with D maybe TRBD1 (5 bases). The CDR3 contains 15 residues. V was clipped by 0 bases and J by 3 bases, with 9 bases between them. CDR1 and CDR2 from the germline V gene are MNHNY and SVGAGI (reference sequence). CDR3 in amino acids: CASSYSRGRGNTIYF. CDR3 DNA sequence: TGTGCCAGCAGTTACTCAAGGGGCCGTGGAAACACCATATATTTT.

The chain has TRBV11-3 and TRBJ2-2; 9 bases are a match to TRBD1. Germline CDR1 reads SGHNT; CDR2 reads YENEEA. The CDR3 is 15 residues long. J gave up 8 bases and V 5 bases, and 9 bases lay outside the gene matches. The CDR3 coding sequence is TGTGCCAGCAGCAACTTCGGACAGGGGCCGGGGGAGCTGTTTTTT. Its translation is CASSNFGQGPGELFF.

The chain has TRBV5-1 and TRBJ1-5, with D perhaps matching TRBD1 (5 bases). This CDR3 comprises 14 residues. CDR1 SGHRS and CDR2 YFSETQ come from the germline V gene. Trimming shortened V by 4 bases and J by 3 bases, and 11 bases separated the two germline ends. The CDR3 DNA sequence: TGCGCCAGCAGCCCTGGGGGGGTCAATCAGCCCCAGCATTTT. Encoded protein: CASSPGGVNQPQHF.

The V gene is TRBV6-1, the J gene TRBJ2-2; 9 bases map to TRBD1. In germline, CDR1 is MNHNS, CDR2 SASEGT. CDR3 length: 16 residues. J lost 4 bases, V lost 3 bases, and 6 bases had no gene match. The CDR3 loop reads CASSDWTGALTGELFF. In DNA, the CDR3 is TGTGCCAGCAGTGATTGGACAGGGGCCCTCACCGGGGAGCTGTTTTTT.

The CDR3 loop reads CASSPRDSYNEQFF. The DNA for the CDR3 is TGTGCCAGCAGCCCGAGGGACAGCTACAATGAGCAGTTCTTC. This chain links TRBV14 with TRBJ2-1, with 7 bases fitting TRBD1. This CDR3 is 14 amino acids long. Trimming removed 4 bases from V and 3 bases from J; junction bases left unmatched: 3. Germline V gene lookup returns CDR1 SGHDN and CDR2 FVKESK.

The chain combines TRBV7-9 with TRBJ1-2; D remains ambiguous. Germline V CDR1 and CDR2: SEHNR, FQNEAQ (reference sequence). The CDR3 contains 12 residues. Deletions cut 4 bases from V and 5 bases from J, with 8 bases between. The CDR3 sequence is CASSYGVYGYTF. DNA for the CDR3: TGTGCCAGCAGCTACGGGGTATATGGCTACACCTTC.

This clone is medium-sized in the sample. This chain joins TRBV6-1 and TRBJ1-5; 7 positions match TRBD1. This CDR3 has 13 residues. Germline lookup yields CDR1 MNHNS and CDR2 SASEGT. V lost 11 bases to trimming and J lost 3 bases; unmatched junction nucleotides: 7. The CDR3 spells CASQGDINQPQHF. CDR3 nucleotide sequence: TGTGCCTCCCAGGGGGATATCAATCAGCCCCAGCATTTT.

The table lists this clone with a count of one. The chain employs TRBV29-1 and TRBJ1-2; TRBD1 might be the D (6 bases). CDR3 length equals 11 residues. Germline V CDR1 and CDR2: SQVTM, ANQGSEA. The V end lost 2 bases, the J end lost 8 bases, and 9 bases lay between the germline ends. Here the CDR3 DNA reads TGCAGCGTTGAATCCAGGGGAGGCTACACCTTC. Translated, it gives CSVESRGGYTF.